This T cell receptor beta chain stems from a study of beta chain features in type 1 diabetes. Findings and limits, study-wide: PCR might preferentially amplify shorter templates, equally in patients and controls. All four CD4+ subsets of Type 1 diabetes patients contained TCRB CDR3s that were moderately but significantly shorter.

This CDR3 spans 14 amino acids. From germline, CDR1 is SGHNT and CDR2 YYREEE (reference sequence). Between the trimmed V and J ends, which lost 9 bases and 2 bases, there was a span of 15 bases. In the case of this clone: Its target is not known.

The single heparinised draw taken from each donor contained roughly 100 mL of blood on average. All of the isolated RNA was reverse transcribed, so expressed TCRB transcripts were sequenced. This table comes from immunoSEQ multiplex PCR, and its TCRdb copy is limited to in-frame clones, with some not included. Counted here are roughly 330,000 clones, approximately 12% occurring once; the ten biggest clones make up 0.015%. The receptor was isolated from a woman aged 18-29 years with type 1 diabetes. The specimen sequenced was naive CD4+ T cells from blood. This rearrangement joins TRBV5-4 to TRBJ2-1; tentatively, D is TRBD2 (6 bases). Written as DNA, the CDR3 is TGTGCCATCCGGGGGAAAGGGGCCTACAATGAGCAGTTCTTC. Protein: CAIRGKGAYNEQFF.